The next 25 T cell receptor beta chains were all read from a single sample in a study of cytomegalovirus exposure and HLA in healthy donors. Using immunoSEQ multiplex PCR, the repertoire was profiled, and TCRdb retains in-frame clones only, with some absent. The sample lists 150,000 to 200,000 clones, approximately 84% occurring once. The sequenced material came from PBMCs. Receptors originate from a woman aged 18-29 years in good health and CMV-seropositive.

The chain joins TRBV29-1 to TRBJ2-7, with TRBD1 matching 8 bases. In germline, CDR1 is SQVTM, CDR2 ANQGSEA. This CDR3 is 11 amino acids long. J lost 10 bases, V lost 7 bases, and 9 bases had no gene match. CDR3 sequence: CSAWTGMDQYF. The CDR3 region has the DNA TGCAGCGCCTGGACAGGGATGGACCAGTACTTC.

In its sample, this clone was seen once. This chain joins TRBV9 and TRBJ1-5, with TRBD1 as a possible D gene (5 bases). With 4 bases removed from V and 5 bases from J, the gap between germline ends came to 16 bases. The CDR3 runs 15 residues. Germline values: CDR1 SGDLS, CDR2 YYNGEE. The CDR3 is CASSLPGVRDQPQHF. The CDR3 nucleotides read TGTGCCAGCAGCTTACCGGGGGTCAGGGATCAGCCCCAGCATTTT.

The genes are TRBV9 and TRBJ2-5; tentative D call: TRBD2 (5 bases). V lost 3 bases and J lost 4, with 16 bases in between. CDR3 length: 15 residues. Germline CDR1 and CDR2: SGDLS and YYNGEE. The CDR3 spells CASSEWESLTETQYF. The CDR3 coding sequence is TGTGCCAGCAGCGAATGGGAGTCCTTAACAGAGACCCAGTACTTC.

The CDR3, as DNA: TGTGCCAGCAGCTTACGGGATCTCGGGGCTGAAGCTTTCTTT. It yields the protein CASSLRDLGAEAFF. The V and J genes are TRBV7-8 and TRBJ1-1; D unresolved. Trimming took off 2 bases at V and 6 bases at J, with 13 bases between the two ends. The CDR3 has 14 amino acids. Per germline, CDR1 SGHVS and CDR2 FQNEAQ.

The J gene is TRBJ2-1, the V gene TRBV12-5, with TRBD1 matching 8 bases. Trimming took 3 bases from V and 3 from J; bases not matched to a gene: 4. Germline V lookup: CDR1 LGHNT, CDR2 FRNRAP. This CDR3 region has 15 residues. CDR3 in amino acids: CASGLGQGNYNEQFF. CDR3 coding DNA: TGTGCTAGTGGTTTAGGACAGGGAAACTACAATGAGCAGTTCTTC.

The J gene is TRBJ2-1, the V gene TRBV5-4; 9 bases map to TRBD2. CDR1 is SGHNT, CDR2 YYREEE, per germline (reference sequence). CDR3 length equals 14 residues. V gave up 0 bases and J gave up 9 bases; unmatched junction bases: 4. CDR3 coding DNA: TGTGCCAGCAGCTTGGGGCGGGGGGGCCCTGAGCAGTTCTTC. This translates into CASSLGRGGPEQFF.

The chain is built from TRBV7-9 and TRBJ1-1; no clear D. The CDR3 extends over 15 amino acids. CDR1 SEHNR and CDR2 FQNEAQ come from the germline V gene (reference sequence). Trimming left V 2 bases short and J 0 bases short, with 10 bases between. Written as DNA, the CDR3 is TGTGCCAGCAGCTTAACATCGGGAATGAACACTGAAGCTTTCTTT. It translates to CASSLTSGMNTEAFF.

This clone was counted a single time. V and J are TRBV18 and TRBJ2-3, with TRBD1 identical over 10 bases. Germline CDR1 KGHSH, CDR2 LQKENI. The CDR3 consists of 15 residues. V was clipped by 4 bases and J by 3 bases; unmatched bases: 4. CDR3 region: CASSRTGGWTDTQYF. In nucleotides, the CDR3 is TGTGCCAGCTCACGGACAGGGGGGTGGACAGATACGCAGTATTTT.

The chain couples TRBV9 to TRBJ2-7, with TRBD1 identical over 8 bases. Germline CDR1 SGDLS, CDR2 YYNGEE. CDR3 length: 15 residues. After removal of 0 bases from V and 2 bases from J, the junction contained 4 bases not matched to a gene. The chain's CDR3 is CASSVGGQAPYEQYF. The CDR3 region has the DNA TGTGCCAGCAGCGTAGGGGGACAGGCCCCCTACGAGCAGTACTTC.

The chain uses TRBV5-1 and TRBJ2-3, with 9 positions matching TRBD2. The junction had 2 bases not matched to a gene; V was cut back by 0 bases and J by 0 bases. Germline CDR1 SGHRS, CDR2 YFSETQ. CDR3 length equals 16 residues. CDR3 amino acids: CASSLVTSGSTDTQYF. CDR3 sequence (DNA): TGCGCCAGCAGCTTGGTTACTAGCGGGAGCACAGATACGCAGTATTTT.

V and J are TRBV4-1 and TRBJ1-4, with D tentatively TRBD1 (6 bases). Trimming took off 5 bases at V and 6 bases at J, with 13 bases between the two ends. The CDR3 consists of 14 residues. Germline V CDR1 and CDR2: MGHRA, YSYEKL. CDR3 protein: CASSMQGRDEKLFF. The CDR3 DNA sequence: TGCGCCAGCAGCATGCAGGGGAGGGATGAAAAACTGTTTTTT.

The chain uses TRBV7-2 and TRBJ2-5; TRBD1 agrees at 8 bases. The CDR3 covers 15 residues. The ends lost 5 bases at V and 10 bases at J; junction bases unmatched: 15. CDR1 is SGHTA and CDR2 is FQGNSA in the germline V gene. CDR3 residues: CASSPEDRVESGQYF. In DNA, the CDR3 is TGTGCCAGCAGCCCCGAGGACAGGGTCGAATCGGGCCAGTACTTC.

The genes are TRBV6-5 and TRBJ1-1; a possible D gene is TRBD1 (6 bases). V was pared by 0 bases and J by 5 bases, with 10 bases between. CDR1 and CDR2 (germline): MNHEY, SVGAGI. This CDR3 contains 14 residues. The CDR3 spells CASSYSARGTEAFF. CDR3 DNA sequence: TGTGCCAGCAGTTACTCGGCCAGGGGAACTGAAGCTTTCTTT.

The chain joins TRBV25-1 to TRBJ2-3, with D perhaps TRBD1 (5 bases). This CDR3 region has 13 residues. Germline lookup yields CDR1 MGHDK and CDR2 SYGVNS. V was cut by 4 bases and J by 3 bases, with 8 bases left in between. The DNA of the CDR3 is TGTGCCAGCAGTGTAAGGGGAACAGATACGCAGTATTTT. The encoded protein is CASSVRGTDTQYF.

This rearrangement joins TRBV7-8 to TRBJ2-7; D may be TRBD2 (5 bases). Germline values: CDR1 SGHVS, CDR2 FQNEAQ. The CDR3 extends over 15 amino acids. Trimming pared 4 bases from V and 2 bases from J, leaving 15 bases between. The CDR3 region has the DNA TGTGCCAGCAGCTCGGAGGTGTATTCAGCCTACGAGCAGTACTTC. Protein: CASSSEVYSAYEQYF.

The chain links TRBV27 to TRBJ2-7; 8 bases agree with TRBD1. The CDR3 contains 16 residues. Germline CDR1 is MNHEY and CDR2 is SMNVEV (reference sequence). Trimming cost V 4 bases and J 0 bases; bases outside gene matches: 8. CDR3 in amino acids: CASSSPTGASSYEQYF. Here the CDR3 DNA reads TGTGCCAGCAGTTCCCCGACAGGGGCAAGCTCCTACGAGCAGTACTTC.

The genes are TRBV4-1 and TRBJ2-1, with TRBD1 matching over 7 bases. The CDR3 length is 11 residues. CDR1 and CDR2 (germline): MGHRA, YSYEKL. V lost 4 bases, J lost 12 bases, and 3 bases stayed unmatched. CDR3 sequence reads: CASSRQGTQFF. The CDR3 nucleotides are TGCGCCAGCAGCCGACAGGGAACGCAGTTCTTC.

The rearrangement joins TRBV9 to TRBJ2-3; 12 bases fit TRBD2. This CDR3 has 16 amino acids. J was trimmed by 3 bases and V by 4 bases; bases with no gene match: 6. CDR1 and CDR2 (germline): SGDLS, YYNGEE. CDR3 coding DNA: TGTGCCAGCAGCCCTAGGACTAGCGGGGTGACAGATACGCAGTATTTT. This translates into CASSPRTSGVTDTQYF.

This clone was counted at least ten times. The chain couples TRBV27 to TRBJ2-5, with 8 bases fitting TRBD1. The CDR3 runs to 15 residues. CDR1 MNHEY and CDR2 SMNVEV come from the germline V gene (reference sequence). V trimming: 6 bases; J trimming: 7 bases; junction bases outside the gene matches: 13. The CDR3 sequence is CASRTGTGVFGTQYF. Here the CDR3 DNA reads TGTGCCAGCAGGACCGGGACAGGAGTTTTTGGGACCCAGTACTTC.

The chain is built from TRBV11-2 and TRBJ2-5; D might be TRBD2 (6 bases). This CDR3 has 12 amino acids. V dropped 7 bases and J dropped 7 bases, with 13 bases sitting between them. The germline gives CDR1 SGHAT, CDR2 FQNNGV. Here the CDR3 DNA reads TGTGCCAGCAAACGCGGGGTCGGGACCCAGTACTTC. It encodes CASKRGVGTQYF.

This chain uses TRBV2 with TRBJ1-2; D perhaps matches TRBD1 (5 bases). The ends were cut back, 0 bases at V and 8 bases at J, with 22 bases in the middle. Germline CDR1 is SNHLY and CDR2 is FYNNEI. The CDR3 runs 17 residues. The CDR3 spells CASSEAAGINLDVGYTF. The CDR3 DNA is TGTGCCAGCAGTGAAGCGGCAGGGATTAATTTAGATGTAGGCTACACCTTC.

This clone was observed a few times. The chain is built from TRBV5-4 and TRBJ1-2; 8 nucleotides agree with TRBD1. CDR1 is SGHNT and CDR2 is YYREEE in the germline V gene (reference sequence). V lost 4 bases to trimming and J lost 12 bases; unmatched junction nucleotides: 8. This CDR3 is 12 amino acids long. DNA for the CDR3: TGTGCCAGCAGCACCCGAGGACAGGGTGACACCTTC. It is translated as CASSTRGQGDTF.

V and J are TRBV28 and TRBJ2-1, with 9 nucleotides matching TRBD1. The CDR3 consists of 15 residues. V was pared by 11 bases and J by 5 bases, with 13 bases of the junction left unmatched. Germline values: CDR1 MDHEN, CDR2 SYDVKM. The CDR3 loop reads CASRVGTGINNEQFF. CDR3 DNA sequence: TGTGCCTCCCGGGTCGGGACAGGGATAAACAATGAGCAGTTCTTC.

The chain has TRBV11-2 and TRBJ2-7; possibly TRBD1 for D (6 bases). The CDR3 has 14 amino acids. Germline CDR1 SGHAT, CDR2 FQNNGV. The ends were cut back, 5 bases at V and 2 bases at J, with 13 bases in the middle. CDR3 sequence: CASSPLQGAYEQYF. Here the CDR3 DNA reads TGTGCCAGCAGCCCGTTACAGGGCGCCTACGAGCAGTACTTC.

The chain uses TRBV7-9 and TRBJ1-2; a possible D gene is TRBD1 (5 bases). Trimming left V 1 base short and J 4 bases short, with 16 bases between. CDR1 is SEHNR and CDR2 is FQNEAQ in the germline V gene (reference sequence). This CDR3 contains 16 residues. The CDR3 loop reads CASSLVAWGSSYGYTF. The CDR3 DNA reads TGTGCCAGCAGCTTAGTGGCCTGGGGCAGCAGCTATGGCTACACCTTC.